The rows below give T cell receptor beta chains drawn from one sample of a study of blood T cell repertoires in COVID-19. Measured with immunoSEQ multiplex PCR; TCRdb has only the in-frame clones, and not every one. The table has almost 250,000 clones, 85% seen once. The sequenced material came from PBMCs or T cells enriched from blood (not recorded which). Every receptor here comes from a woman aged 45-65 years with acute COVID-19. Each CDR3 is given with its conserved first and last residue. Fields, in order: clone size, J gene, V gene, CDR3 protein. Only part of the rows carry a size: once, few, many, or a class if the clone is expanded.

- TRBJ2-7 TRBV6-5 CASSIRTGGSYEQYF
few TRBJ2-5 TRBV7-6 CASSRRGSGAETQYF
- TRBJ2-7 TRBV21-1 CASSNGLLPRTTSYEQYF
- TRBJ2-7 TRBV11-3 CASSLGLAGVVYEQYF
- TRBJ2-1 TRBV30 CAWRSPGGSYNEQFF
- TRBJ2-7 TRBV15 CATSRDRQGVSEQYF
once TRBJ1-6 TRBV7-3 CASATQAGQGGGPLHF
- TRBJ1-1 TRBV19 CASSGQVGGNTEAFF
- TRBJ2-1 TRBV25-1 CATSISGNEQFF
- TRBJ1-4 TRBV6-2/TRBV6-3 CASSLAEKLFF
once TRBJ2-7 TRBV2 CASSVKGQGYEQYF
- TRBJ2-7 TRBV7-9 CASSSTGWNEQYF
- TRBJ2-3 TRBV6-5 CASSQGGAPPDTQYF
- TRBJ2-1 TRBV10-2 CASSESRAGGPNEQFF
- TRBJ1-5 TRBV6-2/TRBV6-3 CASSRTGGKEPQHF
- TRBJ2-7 TRBV7-8 CASSPRGPTSYEQYF
- TRBJ1-5 TRBV29-1 CSVGSGGNQPQHF
- TRBJ2-1 TRBV19 CASSIGAAGVIFEQFF
- TRBJ1-1 TRBV9 CASSSPTGLSMNTEAFF
few TRBJ1-3 TRBV14 CASSPSGNTIYF
- TRBJ1-2 TRBV2 CASSYSGVNYGYTF
- TRBJ2-3 TRBV3-1/TRBV3-2 CASRKRGAPDTQYF
- TRBJ2-5 TRBV3-1/TRBV3-2 CASSRNNPEETQYF
- TRBJ1-4 TRBV5-4 CASSPGQGWTNEKLFF
- TRBJ2-7 TRBV5-1 CASNPFDRAGDEQYF
- TRBJ2-5 TRBV19 CASSRQGQGAGETQYF
- TRBJ2-2 TRBV2 CASIQGQNTGELFF
- TRBJ2-4 TRBV11-2 CASSSAAGGDIQYF
once TRBJ1-2 TRBV5-1 CASSLVAGKGDNYGYTF
- TRBJ2-3 TRBV30 CAWSRLAGDTDTQYF
few TRBJ1-5 TRBV7-6 CASSTGTPDLNQPQHF
- TRBJ1-1 TRBV4-1 CASSHTQGNTEAFF
- TRBJ1-2 TRBV18 CASSQGQGAHYGYTF
- TRBJ2-5 TRBV11-3 CASSRGFQETQYF
- TRBJ2-1 TRBV5-1 CASSLGSLTSSYNEQFF
- TRBJ1-1 TRBV28 CASSLSASGGRNTEAFF
- TRBJ1-2 TRBV7-9 CASSDKGQGSTGYTF
- TRBJ2-2 TRBV6-5 CASSLAGGGNTGELFF
- TRBJ2-5 TRBV5-6 CASSLVEETQYF
- TRBJ2-1 TRBV14 CASSQDHSKSGFTYNEQFF
- TRBJ1-2 TRBV10-3 CAIRTPGQVPAAYGYTF
- TRBJ2-5 TRBV7-2 CASSLATGYQETQYF
- TRBJ1-4 TRBV4-1 CASSLRQSNEKLFF
- TRBJ1-2 TRBV14 CASSRGSEDGYTF
- TRBJ1-5 TRBV5-1 CASSLEGGRQPQHF
- TRBJ1-1 TRBV14 CASSLNIGGTEAFF
few TRBJ1-2 TRBV9 CASSSREGRGLSNYGYTF
- TRBJ2-3 TRBV18 CASSPSSGTSRSTDTQYF
- TRBJ1-5 TRBV2 CASKVMAGSNQPQHF
- TRBJ1-5 TRBV2 CASSERGGPQHF
few TRBJ1-5 TRBV3-1/TRBV3-2 CASSRTGGNQPQHF
- TRBJ2-2 TRBV29-1 CSVERGSTGELFF
- TRBJ1-6 TRBV27 CASSSPGTGVLNSPLHF
few TRBJ1-2 TRBV6-2/TRBV6-3 CASSYSRTDPNYGYTF